Below are 15 T cell receptor beta chains sequenced from a single sample in a study of cytomegalovirus exposure and HLA in healthy donors. 13 Jbeta primers and 60 Vbeta primers were used for the PCR. TCRdb keeps only in-frame clones here, not all; method: immunoSEQ multiplex PCR. The table records around 100,000 clones, roughly four fifths of them present only once. The source material was PBMCs. The source is a man aged 40-55 years in good health and CMV-seronegative.

This clone was detected a few times. The J gene is TRBJ1-1, the V gene TRBV7-6; TRBD1 matches 8 bases. This CDR3 has 18 residues. V shed 7 bases and J 5 bases; nucleotides not matched to a gene: 21. Germline CDR1 reads SGHVS; CDR2 reads FNYEAQ. CDR3 sequence: CASIRRRGTGAEGTEAFF. CDR3 in DNA: TGTGCCAGCATCAGACGACGAGGGACAGGCGCCGAAGGAACTGAAGCTTTCTTT.

This chain's CDR3 is CASSPNRGLYGYTF. CDR3 nucleotides: TGTGCCAGCAGCCCCAATAGGGGACTCTATGGCTACACCTTC. The genes are TRBV11-2 and TRBJ1-2, with a weak D call TRBD1 (5 bases). Germline V gives CDR1 SGHAT, CDR2 FQNNGV. The length of the CDR3 is 14 residues. The V gene lost 5 bases and the J gene lost 4 bases, with 14 bases spanning the gap.

V and J are TRBV9 and TRBJ2-7; no definite D call. Trimming stripped 0 bases from V and 3 bases from J, with 7 bases between. This CDR3 has 13 amino acids. Germline-derived CDR1 and CDR2 are SGDLS and YYNGEE. CDR3: CASSVVAGYEQYF. The CDR3 coding sequence is TGTGCCAGCAGCGTAGTGGCAGGCTACGAGCAGTACTTC.

The chain combines TRBV2 with TRBJ1-6; the D is unclear. The CDR3 is 13 residues long. V was cut by 8 bases and J by 8 bases, with 13 bases left in between. From germline, CDR1 is SNHLY and CDR2 FYNNEI. The DNA for the CDR3 is TGTGCCAGCTCCGTGCGGGAATATTCACCCCTCCACTTT. This gives the protein CASSVREYSPLHF.

The chain carries TRBV7-6 and TRBJ2-7; possibly TRBD1 for D (5 bases). Trimming took 1 base from V and 1 from J, leaving 17 bases between them. CDR3 size: 17 residues. Germline V gene lookup returns CDR1 SGHVS and CDR2 FNYEAQ. Here the CDR3 reads CASSLEPGLGVSYEQYF. In DNA form, the CDR3 reads TGTGCCAGCAGCTTAGAACCCGGTCTAGGGGTTTCCTACGAGCAGTACTTC.

The chain joins TRBV4-1 to TRBJ1-3; no clear D gene. V shed 5 bases and J shed 4 bases, with 12 bases lying between them. The CDR3 loop spans 14 amino acids. Germline CDR1 and CDR2: MGHRA and YSYEKL. The CDR3 loop reads CASSFSGPGNTIYF. DNA for the CDR3: TGCGCCAGCAGCTTTTCAGGTCCCGGAAACACCATATATTTT.

This chain connects TRBV5-1 to TRBJ1-6, with D perhaps TRBD1 (5 bases). CDR3 size: 16 residues. Deletions cut 3 bases from V and 10 bases from J, with 20 bases between. The germline CDR1 and CDR2 sequences are SGHRS and YFSETQ. The CDR3 spells CASSSGFFRGNSPLHF. In DNA form, the CDR3 reads TGCGCCAGCAGCTCTGGCTTCTTCCGGGGGAACTCACCCCTCCACTTT.

This clone was picked up a small number of times. V is TRBV5-4 and J is TRBJ1-2; 8 bases map to TRBD1. V lost 1 base to trimming and J lost 7 bases; unmatched junction nucleotides: 15. From germline, CDR1 is SGHNT and CDR2 YYREEE (reference sequence). The CDR3 runs to 17 residues. The CDR3 DNA is TGTGCCAGCAGCTTGCCGCTCAGGCAGGGGGCAGCCGGTGGCTACACCTTC. This gives the protein CASSLPLRQGAAGGYTF.

The table lists this clone with a count of one. The J gene is TRBJ1-2, the V gene TRBV2; maybe TRBD1 (5 bases). Trimming stripped 7 bases from V and 8 bases from J, with 20 bases between. CDR1 is SNHLY and CDR2 is FYNNEI in the germline V gene. The length of the CDR3 is 14 residues. The CDR3 here is CASTEASRGGGYTF. CDR3 DNA: TGTGCCAGCACCGAAGCGTCAAGGGGCGGAGGCTACACCTTC.

This clone was seen more than once but under ten times. The V gene is TRBV30, the J gene TRBJ1-1, with a possible D match to TRBD1 (6 bases). CDR1 and CDR2 from the germline V gene are GTSNPN and SVGIG (reference sequence). The V and J ends lost 5 bases and 2 bases respectively, with 12 bases between them. The CDR3 contains 13 residues. CDR3 sequence reads: CAWGRDINTEAFF. The DNA of the CDR3 is TGTGCCTGGGGCCGGGACATTAACACTGAAGCTTTCTTT.

The chain links TRBV7-9 to TRBJ2-1; D possibly corresponds to TRBD1 (5 bases). The CDR3 totals 12 residues. Trimming shortened V by 7 bases and J by 9 bases, and 13 bases separated the two germline ends. Per the germline V gene, CDR1 is SEHNR and CDR2 is FQNEAQ (reference sequence). The CDR3: CASNPRVGEQFF. As DNA, the CDR3 is TGTGCCAGCAACCCCAGGGTTGGTGAGCAGTTCTTC.

This chain uses TRBV5-6 with TRBJ1-2; D unresolved. In germline, CDR1 is SGHDT, CDR2 YYEEEE. The V gene lost 5 bases and the J gene lost 4 bases, with 9 bases spanning the gap. CDR3 length equals 12 residues. The CDR3 sequence: CASSYRFYGYTF. DNA of the CDR3: TGTGCCAGCAGTTACAGATTCTATGGCTACACCTTC.

The rearrangement joins TRBV6-1 to TRBJ2-2; maybe TRBD2 (7 bases). CDR1 MNHNS and CDR2 SASEGT come from the germline V gene. Trimming left V 8 bases short and J 4 bases short, with 14 bases between. The CDR3 has 14 amino acids. The CDR3 nucleotides are TGTGCCAGCGGCGGGGGCGATTCCACCGGGGAGCTGTTTTTT. This sequence encodes CASGGGDSTGELFF.

On this clone: This is likely a read error, given that the CDR3 carries no conserved phenylalanine or tryptophan at its end. No DNA is shown, since the ends of the CDR3 on it are uncertain; the CDR3 is the one TCRdb lists. The chain carries TRBV5-5 and TRBJ1-6. The CDR3 has 15 amino acids, counting both end residues. CDR1 is SGHKS, CDR2 YYEKEE, per germline (reference sequence). The CDR3 reads CASSFGPDYNSPLQV.

The chain recombines TRBV7-3 with TRBJ2-5, with 8 bases matching TRBD2. Germline CDR1 is SGHTA and CDR2 is FQGTGA. The J segment lost 2 bases and the V segment lost 5 bases, leaving 1 base of the junction unmatched. The CDR3 covers 13 residues. The DNA for the CDR3 is TGTGCCAGCAGCCGGGGGGGTCAAGAGACCCAGTACTTC. Its translation is CASSRGGQETQYF.